This record concerns one T cell receptor beta chain sequence. Its antigen is currently not known. Qualities for individual bases were not recorded, and no much larger clone is one base off. Collaborating institutions collected whole blood in K2EDTA tubes following their own protocols. For TCRbeta analysis, collaborators shipped samples in one of three forms: frozen whole blood, isolated PBMCs, or DNA extracted from either of those sample types. The trim is 3 bases for V and 10 bases for J, with a gap of 16 bases between the germline ends. The germline V gene (reference sequence) provides CDR1 MNHEY and CDR2 SMNVEV. The CDR3, cysteine through phenylalanine, is 15 amino acids long. This entry keeps only the CDR3 DNA: 45 bases, framed from base 1. The immunoSEQ Assay, a bias-controlled multiplex PCR, was used to amplify TCRbeta CDR3 regions from genomic DNA. Per the authors' processing: The number of nucleated cells in each sample was estimated by amplification of reference gene primers within the assay. To quantify the absolute abundance of each unique TCRbeta CDR3 rearrangement, sequence reads were collapsed and filtered. For each sample, productive Simpson clonality was calculated by taking the square root of Simpson's diversity index across productive rearrangements. TCRdb provides this immuneACCESS table in a form limited to in-frame rearrangements. Some clones are lacking; in checked studies, under half of them reflect an unresolved V gene, and why the rest are absent is not known. V and J calls and clone size are given by that table; D and trimming were obtained from the DNA. This sample holds 100,000 to 150,000 clones; about 85% were observed only once. The ten most abundant clones make up over 20% of the sample.

The sample comes from a study of blood T cell repertoires in COVID-19 (dated by TCRdb to about 2020). As for the study more broadly: Collaborator samples came from the United States, Italy and Spain and covered acute and convalescent phases of COVID-19. The prospective study material was composed of cDNA or gDNA derived from T cells, B-cell-depleted T cells, or PBMCs. The samples were drawn from the first 160 participants of the ongoing ImmuneRACE study and from 1,200 or so subjects provided by 6 global collaborators. Deeply sampled blood TCRbeta repertoires from subjects exposed to, actively infected with, or recovered from COVID-19 were included in the dataset. A freely available public database, intended as a resource for researchers studying the immune response to SARS-CoV-2, is where the repertoires were released. Sample metadata almost always included a de-identified subject ID, COVID-19 status, age in years and sex. Where available, HLA class I and class II types were taken from metadata supplied by the sample provider and were not determined by assay-based typing.

Beyond this particular receptor, the publication reports: Clinical and demographic metadata were provided uncurated, with the amount varying by source and participant.

Recombination connected TRBV27 to TRBJ1-6, with a tentative D gene TRBD1 over 5 matching bases. The clonotype was recovered from a woman aged 80 or over with acute or convalescent COVID-19. Specimen: peripheral blood. The CDR3 has the sequence CASSFFRQGYSPLHF. The DNA sequence is as follows: TGTGCCAGCAGTTTTTTTCGGCAGGGTTACTCACCCCTCCACTTT.